Below, one TCR beta chain is given with its context. This specimen belongs to a study of blood T cells in healthy people across ages. Then a second PCR, running roughly 6 to 11 cycles, was carried out with a sample-barcoded 5' primer and a J-beta primer mix. TCRdb passed the 5' RACE reads through MiXCR, listing each CDR3 protein once. The sample lists some 1.8 million distinct CDR3 sequences, about 39% occurring once. CDR1 and CDR2 (germline): DFQATT, SNEGSKA (reference sequence). This CDR3 is 19 amino acids long. The V segment lost 0 bases and the J segment 2 bases; nucleotides outside the gene matches: 13.

This clonotype originated in a human donor in good health. V is TRBV20-1 and J is TRBJ2-5, with 12 bases lining up with TRBD2. The sequenced sample consisted of blood. This CDR3 reads CSARDLLATSGGPQETQYF. The CDR3 coding sequence is TGCAGTGCTAGAGATCTCTTGGCCACTAGCGGGGGGCCACAAGAGACCCAGTACTTC.